This T cell receptor beta chain was identified during a study of OX40 agonist ivuxolimab in advanced cancers. Study-level information: Patients with prior anti-PD-1, anti-PD-L1 or anti-CTLA-4 therapy were eligible; approximately 40% had some.

TCRdb's copy holds only in-frame clones and misses some; the assay was immunoSEQ multiplex PCR. The table lists roughly 60,000 clones, about 82% of them singletons. There are 11 residues in the CDR3. V was shortened by 5 bases and J by 6 bases, with 11 bases between the two germline ends. Germline CDR1 is SQVTM and CDR2 is ANQGSEA. The input for sequencing was CD4+ or CD8+ T cells sorted from blood, taken in a trial of the OX40 agonist ivuxolimab. The source of this sequence is an adult with an advanced solid tumor such as melanoma, head and neck, liver or kidney cancer. V is TRBV29-1 and J is TRBJ2-7; the D gene could be TRBD1 or TRBD2 (6 bases each). CDR3 in amino acids: CSVRGVAEQYF. CDR3 nucleotide sequence: TGCAGCGTTAGGGGGGTTGCCGAGCAGTACTTC.